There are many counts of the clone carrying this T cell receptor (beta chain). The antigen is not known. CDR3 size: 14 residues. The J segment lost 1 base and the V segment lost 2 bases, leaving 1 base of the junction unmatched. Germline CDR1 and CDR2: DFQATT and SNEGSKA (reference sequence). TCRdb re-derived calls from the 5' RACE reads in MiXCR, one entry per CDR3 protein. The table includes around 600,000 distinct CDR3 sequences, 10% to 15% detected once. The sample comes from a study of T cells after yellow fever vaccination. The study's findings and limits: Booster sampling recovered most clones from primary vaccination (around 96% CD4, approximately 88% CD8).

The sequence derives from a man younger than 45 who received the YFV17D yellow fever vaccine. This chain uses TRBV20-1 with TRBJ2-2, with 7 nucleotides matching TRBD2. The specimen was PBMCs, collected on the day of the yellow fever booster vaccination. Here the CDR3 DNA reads TGCAGTGCTAGAACTAGCGAGAACACCGGGGAGCTGTTTTTT. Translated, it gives CSARTSENTGELFF.